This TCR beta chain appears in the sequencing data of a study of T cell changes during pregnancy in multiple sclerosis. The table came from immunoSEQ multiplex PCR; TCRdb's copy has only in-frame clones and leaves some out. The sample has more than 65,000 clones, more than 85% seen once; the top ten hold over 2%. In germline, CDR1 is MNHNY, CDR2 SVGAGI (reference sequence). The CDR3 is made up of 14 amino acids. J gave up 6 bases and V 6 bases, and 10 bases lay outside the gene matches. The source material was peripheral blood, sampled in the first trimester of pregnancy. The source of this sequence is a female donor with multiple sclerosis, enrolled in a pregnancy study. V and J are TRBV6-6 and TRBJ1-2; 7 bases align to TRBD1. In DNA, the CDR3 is TGTGCCAGCAGGCCCGGGACAGAGCAGAATGGCTACACCTTC. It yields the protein CASRPGTEQNGYTF.